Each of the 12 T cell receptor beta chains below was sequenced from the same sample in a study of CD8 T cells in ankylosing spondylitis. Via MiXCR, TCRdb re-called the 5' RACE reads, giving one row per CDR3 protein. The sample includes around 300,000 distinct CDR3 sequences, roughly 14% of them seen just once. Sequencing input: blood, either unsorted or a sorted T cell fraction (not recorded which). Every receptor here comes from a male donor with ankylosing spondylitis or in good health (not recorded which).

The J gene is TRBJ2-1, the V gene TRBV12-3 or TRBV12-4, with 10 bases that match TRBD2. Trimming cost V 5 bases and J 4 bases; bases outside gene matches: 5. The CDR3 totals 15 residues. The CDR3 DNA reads TGTGCCAGCAGTAAGACTAGCGGGCTTTACAATGAGCAGTTCTTC. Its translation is CASSKTSGLYNEQFF.

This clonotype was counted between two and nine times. CDR3 amino acids: CASTQGFHGYTF. CDR3 DNA sequence: TGTGCCAGCACCCAGGGTTTTCATGGCTACACCTTC. The V call is TRBV2, the J call TRBJ1-2, with D possibly matching TRBD1 (5 bases). In germline, CDR1 is SNHLY, CDR2 FYNNEI. The germline V and J ends were trimmed by 7 bases and 6 bases, with 12 bases remaining between them. The CDR3 is 12 amino acids.

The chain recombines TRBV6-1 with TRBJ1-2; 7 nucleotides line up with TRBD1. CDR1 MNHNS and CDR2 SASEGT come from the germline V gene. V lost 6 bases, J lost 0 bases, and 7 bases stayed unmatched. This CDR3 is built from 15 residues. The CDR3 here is CASRNDRASNYGYTF. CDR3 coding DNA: TGTGCCAGCAGGAACGACAGGGCCTCTAACTATGGCTACACCTTC.

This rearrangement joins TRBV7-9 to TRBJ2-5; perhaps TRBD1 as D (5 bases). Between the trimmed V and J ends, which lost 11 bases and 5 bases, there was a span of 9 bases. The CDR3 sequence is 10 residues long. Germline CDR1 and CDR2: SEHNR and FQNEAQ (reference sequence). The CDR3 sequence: CALAGETQYF. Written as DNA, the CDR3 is TGTGCCTTAGCAGGGGAGACCCAGTACTTC.

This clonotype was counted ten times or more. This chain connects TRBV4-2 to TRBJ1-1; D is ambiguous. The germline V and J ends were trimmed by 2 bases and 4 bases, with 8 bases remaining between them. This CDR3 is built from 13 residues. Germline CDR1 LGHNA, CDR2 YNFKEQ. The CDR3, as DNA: TGTGCCAGCAGCCAAAGTCCCGGCACTGAAGCTTTCTTT. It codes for CASSQSPGTEAFF.

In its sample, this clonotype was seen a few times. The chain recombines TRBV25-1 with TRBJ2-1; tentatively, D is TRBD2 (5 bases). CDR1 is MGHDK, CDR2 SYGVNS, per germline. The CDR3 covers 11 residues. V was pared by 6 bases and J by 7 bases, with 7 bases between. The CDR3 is CASRLANEQFF. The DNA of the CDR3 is TGTGCCAGCAGGCTAGCAAATGAGCAGTTCTTC.

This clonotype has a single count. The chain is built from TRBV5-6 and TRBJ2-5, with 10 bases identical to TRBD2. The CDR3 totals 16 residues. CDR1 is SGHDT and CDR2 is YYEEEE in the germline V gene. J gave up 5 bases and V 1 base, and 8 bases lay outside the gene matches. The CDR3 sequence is CASSLYLAGARETQYF. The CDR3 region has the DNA TGTGCCAGCAGCTTGTACCTAGCGGGAGCTCGGGAGACCCAGTACTTC.

The CDR3 loop is CASSSFPLGTGEEETQYF. Here the CDR3 DNA reads TGTGCCAGCAGCTCTTTCCCCCTCGGGACAGGGGAGGAAGAGACCCAGTACTTC. The gene calls are TRBV7-8 and TRBJ2-5, with 10 bases that match TRBD1. J lost 3 bases, V lost 4 bases, and 14 bases had no gene match. Germline CDR1 is SGHVS and CDR2 is FQNEAQ. The CDR3 is made up of 18 amino acids.

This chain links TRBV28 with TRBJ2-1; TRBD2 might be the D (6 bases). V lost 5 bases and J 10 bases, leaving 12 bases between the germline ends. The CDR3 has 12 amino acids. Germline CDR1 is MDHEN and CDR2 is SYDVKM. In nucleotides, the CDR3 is TGTGCCAGCAGTACGTACCGGGGGGAGCAGTTCTTC. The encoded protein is CASSTYRGEQFF.

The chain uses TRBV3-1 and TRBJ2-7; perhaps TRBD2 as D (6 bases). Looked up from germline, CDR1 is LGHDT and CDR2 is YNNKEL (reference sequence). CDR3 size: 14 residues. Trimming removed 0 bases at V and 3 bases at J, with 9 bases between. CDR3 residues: CASSQEGSGYEQYF. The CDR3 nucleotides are TGTGCCAGCAGCCAAGAGGGTAGCGGCTACGAGCAGTACTTC.

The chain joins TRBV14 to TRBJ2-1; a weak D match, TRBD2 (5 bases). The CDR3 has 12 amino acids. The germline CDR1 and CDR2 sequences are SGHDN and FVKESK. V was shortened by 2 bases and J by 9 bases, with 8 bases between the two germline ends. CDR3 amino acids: CASSQSGSEQFF. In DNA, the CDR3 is TGTGCCAGCAGCCAATCGGGGAGTGAGCAGTTCTTC.

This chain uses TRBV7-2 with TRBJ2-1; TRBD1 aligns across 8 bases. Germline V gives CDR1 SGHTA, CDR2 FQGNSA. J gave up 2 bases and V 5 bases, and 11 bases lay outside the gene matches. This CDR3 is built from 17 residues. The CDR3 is CASSGWDRSVTYNEQFF. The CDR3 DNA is TGTGCCAGCAGCGGCTGGGACAGGTCAGTAACCTACAATGAGCAGTTCTTC. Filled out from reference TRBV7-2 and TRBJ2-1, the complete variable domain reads GAGVSQSPSNKVTEKGKDVELRCDPISGHTALYWYRQSLGQGLEFLIYFQGNSAPDKSGLPSDRFSAERTGGSVSTLTIQRTQQEDSAVYLCASSGWDRSVTYNEQFFGPGTRLTVL.